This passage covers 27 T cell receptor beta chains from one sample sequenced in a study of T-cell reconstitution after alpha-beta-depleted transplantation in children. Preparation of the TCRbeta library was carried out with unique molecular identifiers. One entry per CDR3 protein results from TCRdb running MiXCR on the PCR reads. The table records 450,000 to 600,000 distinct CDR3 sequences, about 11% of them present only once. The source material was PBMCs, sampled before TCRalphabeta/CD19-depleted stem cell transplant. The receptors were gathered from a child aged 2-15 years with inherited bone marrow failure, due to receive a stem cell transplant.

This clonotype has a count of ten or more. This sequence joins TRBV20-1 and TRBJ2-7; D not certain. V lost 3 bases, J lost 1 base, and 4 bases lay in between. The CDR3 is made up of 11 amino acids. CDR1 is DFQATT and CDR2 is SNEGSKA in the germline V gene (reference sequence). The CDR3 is CSASSSYEQYF. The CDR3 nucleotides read TGCAGTGCTAGTTCATCCTACGAGCAGTACTTC.

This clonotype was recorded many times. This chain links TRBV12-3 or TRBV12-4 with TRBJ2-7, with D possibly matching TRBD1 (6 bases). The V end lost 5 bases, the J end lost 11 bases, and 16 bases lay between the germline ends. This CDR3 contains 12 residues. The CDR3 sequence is CASSPAGAEEYF. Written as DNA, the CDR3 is TGTGCCAGCAGTCCCGCAGGGGCGGAGGAGTACTTC.

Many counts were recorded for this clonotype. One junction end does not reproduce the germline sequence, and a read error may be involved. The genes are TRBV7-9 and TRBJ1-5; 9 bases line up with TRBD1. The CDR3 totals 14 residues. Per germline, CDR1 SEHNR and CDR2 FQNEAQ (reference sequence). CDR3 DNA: TGTGCCAGCAGTTTAGACAGGGGGAGGCAGCCCCAGCATTTT. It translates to CASSLDRGRQPQHF.

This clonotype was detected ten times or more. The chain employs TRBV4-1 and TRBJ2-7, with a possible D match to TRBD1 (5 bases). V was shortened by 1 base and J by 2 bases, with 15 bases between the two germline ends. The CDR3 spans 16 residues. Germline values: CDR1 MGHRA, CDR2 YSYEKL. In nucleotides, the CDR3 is TGCGCCAGCAGCCAAGCACCGGTAGACAGAACCTACGAGCAGTACTTC. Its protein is CASSQAPVDRTYEQYF.

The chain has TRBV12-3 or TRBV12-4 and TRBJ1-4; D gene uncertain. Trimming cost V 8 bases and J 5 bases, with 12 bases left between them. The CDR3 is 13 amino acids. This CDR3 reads CASSWASNEKLFF. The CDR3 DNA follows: TGTGCCAGCTCATGGGCGTCGAATGAAAAACTGTTTTTT.

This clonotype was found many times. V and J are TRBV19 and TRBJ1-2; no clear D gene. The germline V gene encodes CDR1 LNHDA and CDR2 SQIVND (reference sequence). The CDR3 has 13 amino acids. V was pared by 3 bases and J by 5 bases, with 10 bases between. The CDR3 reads CASSMGPPYGYTF. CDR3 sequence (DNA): TGTGCCAGTAGTATGGGCCCCCCGTATGGCTACACCTTC.

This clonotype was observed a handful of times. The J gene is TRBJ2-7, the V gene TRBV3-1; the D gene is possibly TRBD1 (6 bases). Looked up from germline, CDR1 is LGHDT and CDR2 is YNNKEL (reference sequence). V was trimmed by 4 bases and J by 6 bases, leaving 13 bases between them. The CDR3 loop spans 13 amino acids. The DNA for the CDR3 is TGTGCCAGCAGCCGCCACAGGGAAGCCGAGCAGTACTTC. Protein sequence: CASSRHREAEQYF.

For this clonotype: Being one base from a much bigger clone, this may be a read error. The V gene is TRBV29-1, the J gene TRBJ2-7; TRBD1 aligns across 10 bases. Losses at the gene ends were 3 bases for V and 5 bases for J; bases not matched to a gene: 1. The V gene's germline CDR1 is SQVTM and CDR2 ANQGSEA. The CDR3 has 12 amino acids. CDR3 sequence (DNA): TGCAGCGTTGACGGACAGGGGGACGAGCAGTACTTC. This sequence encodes CSVDGQGDEQYF.

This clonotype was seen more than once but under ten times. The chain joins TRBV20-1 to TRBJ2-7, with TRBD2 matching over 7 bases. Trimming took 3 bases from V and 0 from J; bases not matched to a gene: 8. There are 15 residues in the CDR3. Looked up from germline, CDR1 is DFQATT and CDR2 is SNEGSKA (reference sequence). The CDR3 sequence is CSARGPTSPSYEQYF. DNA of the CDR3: TGCAGTGCTAGGGGGCCGACTAGCCCCTCCTACGAGCAGTACTTC.

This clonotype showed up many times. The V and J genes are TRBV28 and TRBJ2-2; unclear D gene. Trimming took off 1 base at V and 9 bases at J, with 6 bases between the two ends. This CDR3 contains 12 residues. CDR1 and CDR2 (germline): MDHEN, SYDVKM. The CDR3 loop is CASSLFARELFF. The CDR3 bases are TGTGCCAGCAGTTTATTCGCAAGGGAGCTGTTTTTT. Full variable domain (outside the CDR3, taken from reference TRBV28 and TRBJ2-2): DVKVTQSSRYLVKRTGEKVFLECVQDMDHENMFWYRQDPGLGLRLIYFSYDVKMKEKGDIPEGYSVSREKKERFSLILESASTNQTSMYLCASSLFARELFFGEGSRLTVL.

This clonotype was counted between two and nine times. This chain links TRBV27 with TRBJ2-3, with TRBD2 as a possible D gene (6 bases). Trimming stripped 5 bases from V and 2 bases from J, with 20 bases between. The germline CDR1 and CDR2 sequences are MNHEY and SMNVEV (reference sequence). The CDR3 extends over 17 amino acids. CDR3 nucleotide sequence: TGTGCCAGCAGTATCTCCCTACCGGGACTTACCACAGATACGCAGTATTTT. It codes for CASSISLPGLTTDTQYF.

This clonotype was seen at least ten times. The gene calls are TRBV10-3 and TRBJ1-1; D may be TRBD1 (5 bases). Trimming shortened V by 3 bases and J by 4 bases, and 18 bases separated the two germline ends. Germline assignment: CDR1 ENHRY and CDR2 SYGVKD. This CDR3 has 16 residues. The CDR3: CAISEEKGFFITEAFF. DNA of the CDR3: TGTGCCATCAGTGAAGAGAAGGGGTTTTTTATCACTGAAGCTTTCTTT.

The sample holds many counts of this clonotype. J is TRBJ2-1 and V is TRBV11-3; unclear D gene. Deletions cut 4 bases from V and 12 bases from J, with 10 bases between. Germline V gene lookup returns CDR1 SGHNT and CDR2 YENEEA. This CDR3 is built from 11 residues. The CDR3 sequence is CASSSGGMQFF. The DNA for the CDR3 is TGTGCCAGCAGCTCGGGTGGGATGCAGTTCTTC.

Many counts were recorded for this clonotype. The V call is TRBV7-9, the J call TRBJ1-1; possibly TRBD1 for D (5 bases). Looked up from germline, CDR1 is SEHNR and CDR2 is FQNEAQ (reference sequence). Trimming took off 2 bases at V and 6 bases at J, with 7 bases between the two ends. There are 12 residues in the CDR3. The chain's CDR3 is CASSLWGPEAFF. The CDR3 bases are TGTGCCAGCAGCTTATGGGGCCCTGAAGCTTTCTTT.

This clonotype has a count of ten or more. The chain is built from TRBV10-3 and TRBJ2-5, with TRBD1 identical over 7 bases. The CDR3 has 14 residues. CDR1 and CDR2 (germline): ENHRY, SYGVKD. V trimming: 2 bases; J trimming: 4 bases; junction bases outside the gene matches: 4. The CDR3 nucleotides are TGTGCCATCAGTGAGGGACAGGCCGTAGAGACCCAGTACTTC. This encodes CAISEGQAVETQYF.

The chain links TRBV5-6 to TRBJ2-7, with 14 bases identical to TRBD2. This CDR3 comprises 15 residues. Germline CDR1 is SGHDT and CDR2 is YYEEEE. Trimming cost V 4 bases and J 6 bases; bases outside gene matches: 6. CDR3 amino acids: CASSQRTSGRSEQYF. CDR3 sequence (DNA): TGTGCCAGCAGCCAGAGGACTAGCGGGAGGTCCGAGCAGTACTTC. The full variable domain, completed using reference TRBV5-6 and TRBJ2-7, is DAGVTQSPTHLIKTRGQQVTLRCSPKSGHDTVSWYQQALGQGPQFIFQYYEEEERQRGNFPDRFSGHQFPNYSSELNVNALLLGDSALYLCASSQRTSGRSEQYFGPGTRLTVT.

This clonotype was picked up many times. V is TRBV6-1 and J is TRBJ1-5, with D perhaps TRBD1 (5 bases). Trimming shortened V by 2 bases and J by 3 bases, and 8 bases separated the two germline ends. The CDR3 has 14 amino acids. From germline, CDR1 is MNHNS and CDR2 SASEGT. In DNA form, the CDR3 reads TGTGCCAGCAGTGAAAAGGGGAACAATCAGCCCCAGCATTTT. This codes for CASSEKGNNQPQHF.

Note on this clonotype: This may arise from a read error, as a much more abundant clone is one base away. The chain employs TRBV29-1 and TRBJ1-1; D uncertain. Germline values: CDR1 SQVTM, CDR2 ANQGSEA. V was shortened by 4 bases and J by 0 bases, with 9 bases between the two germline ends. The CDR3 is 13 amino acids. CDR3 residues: CSVGFDVNTEAFF. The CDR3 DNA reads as TGCAGCGTTGGCTTCGATGTGAACACTGAAGCTTTCTTT.

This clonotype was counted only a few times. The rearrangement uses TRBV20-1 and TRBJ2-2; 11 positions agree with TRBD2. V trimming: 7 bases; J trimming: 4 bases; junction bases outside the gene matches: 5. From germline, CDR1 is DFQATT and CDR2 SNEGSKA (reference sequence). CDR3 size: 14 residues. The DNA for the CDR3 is TGCAGTGTCGGACTAGCGGGTCGCACCGGGGAGCTGTTTTTT. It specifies CSVGLAGRTGELFF.

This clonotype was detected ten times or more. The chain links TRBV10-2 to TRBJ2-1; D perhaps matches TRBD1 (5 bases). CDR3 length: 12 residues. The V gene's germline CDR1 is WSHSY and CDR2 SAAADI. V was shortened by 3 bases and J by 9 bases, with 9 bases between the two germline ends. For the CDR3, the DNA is TGCGCCAGCAGTGATAGTAGGGGTGAGCAGTTCTTC. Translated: CASSDSRGEQFF.

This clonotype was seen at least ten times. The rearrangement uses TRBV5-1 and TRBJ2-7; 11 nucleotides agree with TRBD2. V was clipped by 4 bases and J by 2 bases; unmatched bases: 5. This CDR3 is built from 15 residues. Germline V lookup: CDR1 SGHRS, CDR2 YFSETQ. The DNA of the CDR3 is TGCGCCAGCAGCATGGGACTAGCGGTCACCTACGAGCAGTACTTC. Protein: CASSMGLAVTYEQYF.

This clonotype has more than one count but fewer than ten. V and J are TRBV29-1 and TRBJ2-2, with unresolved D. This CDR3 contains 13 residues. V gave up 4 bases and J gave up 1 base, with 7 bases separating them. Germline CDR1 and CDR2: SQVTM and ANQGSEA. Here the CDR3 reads CSVGTLNTGELFF. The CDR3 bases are TGCAGCGTTGGGACGCTGAACACCGGGGAGCTGTTTTTT.

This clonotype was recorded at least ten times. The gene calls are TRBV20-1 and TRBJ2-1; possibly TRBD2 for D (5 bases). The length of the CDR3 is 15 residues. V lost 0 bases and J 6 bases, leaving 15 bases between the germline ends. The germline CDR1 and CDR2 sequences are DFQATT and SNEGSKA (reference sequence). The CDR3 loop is CSARDLLEVFNEQFF. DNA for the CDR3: TGCAGTGCTAGAGATCTACTAGAGGTCTTCAATGAGCAGTTCTTC.

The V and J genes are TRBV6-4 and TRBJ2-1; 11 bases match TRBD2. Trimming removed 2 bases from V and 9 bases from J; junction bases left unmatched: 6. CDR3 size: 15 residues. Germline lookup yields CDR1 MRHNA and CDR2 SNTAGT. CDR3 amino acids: CASSDVAGGLGEQFF. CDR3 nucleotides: TGTGCCAGCAGTGACGTAGCGGGAGGGCTAGGTGAGCAGTTCTTC.

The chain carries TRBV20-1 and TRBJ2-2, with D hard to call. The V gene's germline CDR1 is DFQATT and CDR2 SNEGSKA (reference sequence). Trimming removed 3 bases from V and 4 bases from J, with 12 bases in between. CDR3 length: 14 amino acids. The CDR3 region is CSARSDSATGELFF. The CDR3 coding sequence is TGCAGTGCTAGGTCAGACTCAGCCACCGGGGAGCTGTTTTTT.

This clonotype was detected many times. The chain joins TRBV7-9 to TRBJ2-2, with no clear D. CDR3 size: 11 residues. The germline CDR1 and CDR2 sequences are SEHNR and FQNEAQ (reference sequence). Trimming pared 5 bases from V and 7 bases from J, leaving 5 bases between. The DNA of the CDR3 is TGTGCCAGCAGCGAAGGCGGGGAGCTGTTTTTT. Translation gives CASSEGGELFF. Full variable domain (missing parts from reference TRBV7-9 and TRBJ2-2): DTGVSQNPRHKITKRGQNVTFRCDPISEHNRLYWYRQTLGQGPEFLTYFQNEAQLEKSRLLSDRFSAERPKGSFSTLEIQRTEQGDSAMYLCASSEGGELFFGEGSRLTVL.

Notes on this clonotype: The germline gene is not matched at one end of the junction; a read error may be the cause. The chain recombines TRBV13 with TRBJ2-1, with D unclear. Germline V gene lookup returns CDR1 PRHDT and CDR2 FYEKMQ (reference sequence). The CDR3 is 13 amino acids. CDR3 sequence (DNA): TGTGCCCGCAGCTTCGAAAGTATGCGTGAGCAGTTCTTC. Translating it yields CARSFESMREQFF. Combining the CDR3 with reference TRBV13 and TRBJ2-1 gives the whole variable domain AAGVIQSPRHLIKEKRETATLKCYPIPRHDTVYWYQQGPGQDPQFLISFYEKMQSDKGSIPDRFSAQQFSDYHSELNMSSLELGDSALYFCARSFESMREQFFGPGTRLTVL.